The next 5 T cell receptor beta chains were all read from a single sample in a study of T-cell memory formation after mild COVID-19. TCRdb re-called the 5' RACE reads through MiXCR, storing one row per CDR3 protein. The profile shows 250,000 or so distinct CDR3 sequences, 18% of them singletons. Specimen: PBMCs or a T cell subset sorted from them (not recorded which). The receptors come from a man between 18 and 35 years old who had mild COVID-19 (a few samples of this study predate the infection). Cell type and time point are not known.

The chain recombines TRBV20-1 with TRBJ2-3; 9 bases align to TRBD1. The germline CDR1 and CDR2 sequences are DFQATT and SNEGSKA (reference sequence). This CDR3 comprises 15 residues. Germline trimming cut 5 bases from V and 3 bases from J; bases unmatched to any gene: 9. CDR3 DNA: TGCAGTGCTTCCACGGACAGGGGAAGGACAGATACGCAGTATTTT. It translates to CSASTDRGRTDTQYF.

This clonotype was recorded a few times. V and J are TRBV7-9 and TRBJ2-7, with 7 positions matching TRBD2. There are 13 residues in the CDR3. V dropped 4 bases and J dropped 5; count of bases not matched to a gene: 5. Germline V gene lookup returns CDR1 SEHNR and CDR2 FQNEAQ (reference sequence). CDR3 bases: TGTGCCAGCAGCTCGGGAGGCACCCACGAGCAGTACTTC. Amino acids: CASSSGGTHEQYF.

This clonotype has a handful of counts. This chain joins TRBV20-1 and TRBJ2-3, with 9 bases identical to TRBD2. The CDR3 consists of 15 residues. Germline V gives CDR1 DFQATT, CDR2 SNEGSKA (reference sequence). Trimming took 1 base from V and 1 from J; bases not matched to a gene: 3. The CDR3 DNA is TGCAGTGCTAGAGTCGTAGCGGGGGGCACAGATACGCAGTATTTT. Its protein is CSARVVAGGTDTQYF.

This chain uses TRBV7-2 with TRBJ1-1; D is unclear. The CDR3 extends over 14 amino acids. CDR1 is SGHTA and CDR2 is FQGNSA in the germline V gene. Trimming removed 6 bases from V and 1 base from J, with 12 bases in between. The CDR3 spells CASRTRETNTEAFF. The CDR3 nucleotides read TGTGCCAGCAGAACACGCGAAACGAACACTGAAGCTTTCTTT.

The rearrangement joins TRBV20-1 to TRBJ2-3; a weak D match, TRBD1 (5 bases). Germline V lookup: CDR1 DFQATT, CDR2 SNEGSKA (reference sequence). V was trimmed by 7 bases and J by 2 bases, leaving 10 bases between them. The CDR3 extends over 12 amino acids. The DNA of the CDR3 is TGCAGTGGGCAGGGCTTCACAGATACGCAGTATTTT. Protein: CSGQGFTDTQYF.